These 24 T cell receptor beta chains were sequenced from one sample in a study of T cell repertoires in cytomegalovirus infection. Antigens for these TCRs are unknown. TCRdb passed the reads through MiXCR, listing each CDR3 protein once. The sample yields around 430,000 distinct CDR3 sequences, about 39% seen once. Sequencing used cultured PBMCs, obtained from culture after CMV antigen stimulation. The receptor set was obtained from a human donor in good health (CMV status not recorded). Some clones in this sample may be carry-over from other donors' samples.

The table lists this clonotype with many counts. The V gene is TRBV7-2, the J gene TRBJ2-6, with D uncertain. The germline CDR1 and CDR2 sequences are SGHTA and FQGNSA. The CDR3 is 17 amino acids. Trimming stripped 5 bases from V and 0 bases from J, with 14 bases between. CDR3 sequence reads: CASSPIGVSSGANVLTF. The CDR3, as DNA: TGTGCCAGCAGCCCAATTGGGGTCAGCTCTGGGGCCAACGTCCTGACTTTC.

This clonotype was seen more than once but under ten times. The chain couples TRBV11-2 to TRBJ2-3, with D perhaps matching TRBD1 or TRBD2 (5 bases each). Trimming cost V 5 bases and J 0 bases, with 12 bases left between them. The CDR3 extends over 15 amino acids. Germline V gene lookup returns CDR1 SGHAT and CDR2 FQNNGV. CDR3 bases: TGTGCCAGCAGCCGCGAGGGGTTTAGCACAGATACGCAGTATTTT. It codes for CASSREGFSTDTQYF.

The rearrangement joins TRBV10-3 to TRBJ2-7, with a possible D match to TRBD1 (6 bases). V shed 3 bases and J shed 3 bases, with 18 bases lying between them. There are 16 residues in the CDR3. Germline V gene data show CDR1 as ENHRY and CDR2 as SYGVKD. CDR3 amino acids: CAISDTGHTGLYEQYF. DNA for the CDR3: TGTGCCATCAGTGACACAGGGCATACAGGGCTCTACGAGCAGTACTTC.

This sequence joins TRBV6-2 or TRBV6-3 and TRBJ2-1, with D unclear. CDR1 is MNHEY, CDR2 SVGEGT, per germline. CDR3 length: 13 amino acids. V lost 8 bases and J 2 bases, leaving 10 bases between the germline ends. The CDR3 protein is CASLASAYNEQFF. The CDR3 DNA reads TGTGCCAGCTTGGCCTCTGCCTACAATGAGCAGTTCTTC.

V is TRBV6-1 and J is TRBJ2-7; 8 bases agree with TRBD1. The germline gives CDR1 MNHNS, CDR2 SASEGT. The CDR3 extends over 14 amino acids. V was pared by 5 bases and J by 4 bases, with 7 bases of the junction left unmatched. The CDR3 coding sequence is TGTGCCAGCAGTTCTTCTAGGACAGGGTACGAGCAGTACTTC. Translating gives CASSSSRTGYEQYF.

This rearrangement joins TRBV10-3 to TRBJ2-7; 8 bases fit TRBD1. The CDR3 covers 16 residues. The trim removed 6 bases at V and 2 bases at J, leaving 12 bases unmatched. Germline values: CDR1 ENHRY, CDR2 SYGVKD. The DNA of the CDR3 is TGTGCCATCAGCCATGGACAGGGCAGGGGTACCTACGAGCAGTACTTC. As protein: CAISHGQGRGTYEQYF.

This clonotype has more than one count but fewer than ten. The CDR3 DNA sequence: TGTGCCAGCAGCCTGAGGGGGCTTACCACAGATACGCAGTATTTT. Translation: CASSLRGLTTDTQYF. V and J are TRBV11-2 and TRBJ2-3; 7 nucleotides match TRBD1. Germline assignment: CDR1 SGHAT and CDR2 FQNNGV. V trimming: 5 bases; J trimming: 2 bases; junction bases outside the gene matches: 7. The CDR3 totals 15 residues.

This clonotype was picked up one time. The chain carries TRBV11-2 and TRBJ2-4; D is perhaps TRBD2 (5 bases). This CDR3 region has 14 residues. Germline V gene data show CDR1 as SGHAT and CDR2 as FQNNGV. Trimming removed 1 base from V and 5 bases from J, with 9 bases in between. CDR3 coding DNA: TGTGCCAGCAGCTTAGGGGTTAGCGAAAACATTCAGTACTTC. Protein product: CASSLGVSENIQYF.

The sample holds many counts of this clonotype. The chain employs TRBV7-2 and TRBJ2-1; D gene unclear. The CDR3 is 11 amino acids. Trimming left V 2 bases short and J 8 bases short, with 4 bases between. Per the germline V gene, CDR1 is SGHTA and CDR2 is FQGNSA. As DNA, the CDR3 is TGTGCCAGCAGCTTAATAGATGAGCAGTTCTTC. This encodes CASSLIDEQFF.

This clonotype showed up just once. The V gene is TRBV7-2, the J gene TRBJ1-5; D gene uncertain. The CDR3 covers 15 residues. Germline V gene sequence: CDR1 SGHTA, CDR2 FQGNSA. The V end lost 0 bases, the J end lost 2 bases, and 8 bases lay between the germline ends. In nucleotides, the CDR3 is TGTGCCAGCAGCTTAGCTTCGGAGGGCAATCAGCCCCAGCATTTT. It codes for CASSLASEGNQPQHF.

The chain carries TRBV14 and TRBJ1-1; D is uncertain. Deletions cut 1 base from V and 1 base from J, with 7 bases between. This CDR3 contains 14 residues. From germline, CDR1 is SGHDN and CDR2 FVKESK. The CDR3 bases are TGTGCCAGCAGCCAAGTGGACTGGAACACTGAAGCTTTCTTT. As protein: CASSQVDWNTEAFF.

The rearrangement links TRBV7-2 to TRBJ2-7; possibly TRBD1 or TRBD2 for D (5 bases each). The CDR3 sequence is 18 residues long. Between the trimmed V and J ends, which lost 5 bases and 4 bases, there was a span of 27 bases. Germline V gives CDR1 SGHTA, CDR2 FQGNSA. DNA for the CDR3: TGTGCCAGCAGCCCCCGGGACGGAGAGGGTCTTACTGGGTACGAGCAGTACTTC. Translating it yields CASSPRDGEGLTGYEQYF.

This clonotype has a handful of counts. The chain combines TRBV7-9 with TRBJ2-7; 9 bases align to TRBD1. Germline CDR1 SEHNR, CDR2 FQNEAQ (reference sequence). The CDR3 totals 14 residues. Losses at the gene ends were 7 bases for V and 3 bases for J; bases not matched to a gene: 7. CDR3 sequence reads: CASTYGQGLYEQYF. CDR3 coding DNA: TGTGCCAGCACCTACGGACAGGGGCTCTACGAGCAGTACTTC.

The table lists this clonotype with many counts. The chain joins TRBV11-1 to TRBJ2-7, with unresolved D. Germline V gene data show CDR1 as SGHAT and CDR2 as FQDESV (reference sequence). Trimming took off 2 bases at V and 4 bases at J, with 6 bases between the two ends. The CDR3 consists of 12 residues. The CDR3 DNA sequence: TGTGCCAGCAGCTTACCCACTTACGAGCAGTACTTC. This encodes CASSLPTYEQYF.

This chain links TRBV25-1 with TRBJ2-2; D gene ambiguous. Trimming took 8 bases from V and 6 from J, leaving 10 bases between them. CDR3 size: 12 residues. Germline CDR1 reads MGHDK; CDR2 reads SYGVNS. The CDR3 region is CASRSAPGELFF. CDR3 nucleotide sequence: TGTGCCAGCCGCAGCGCGCCCGGGGAGCTGTTTTTT.

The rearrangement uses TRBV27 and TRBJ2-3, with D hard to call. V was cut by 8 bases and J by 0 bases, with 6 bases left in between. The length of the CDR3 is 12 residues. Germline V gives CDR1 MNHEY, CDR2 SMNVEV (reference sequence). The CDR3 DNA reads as TGTGCCAGCGGCCCGAGCACAGATACGCAGTATTTT. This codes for CASGPSTDTQYF.

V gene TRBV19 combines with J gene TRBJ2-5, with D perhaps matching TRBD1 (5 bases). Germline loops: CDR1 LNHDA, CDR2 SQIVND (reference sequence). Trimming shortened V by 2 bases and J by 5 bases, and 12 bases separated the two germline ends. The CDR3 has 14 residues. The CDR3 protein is CASSISGAVETQYF. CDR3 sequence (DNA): TGTGCCAGTAGTATAAGTGGGGCAGTTGAGACCCAGTACTTC. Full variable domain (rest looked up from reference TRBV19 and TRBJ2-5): DGGITQSPKYLFRKEGQNVTLSCEQNLNHDAMYWYRQDPGQGLRLIYYSQIVNDFQKGDIAEGYSVSREKKESFPLTVTSAQKNPTAFYLCASSISGAVETQYFGPGTRLLVL.

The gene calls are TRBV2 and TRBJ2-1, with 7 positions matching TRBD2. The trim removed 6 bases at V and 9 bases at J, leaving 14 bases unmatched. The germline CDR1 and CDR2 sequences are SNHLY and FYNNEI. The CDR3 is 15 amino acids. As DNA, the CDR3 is TGTGCCAGCAGCTACTCGATTTCTAGCGGCCGTGAGCAGTTCTTC. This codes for CASSYSISSGREQFF. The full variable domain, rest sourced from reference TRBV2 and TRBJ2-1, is EPEVTQTPSHQVTQMGQEVILRCVPISNHLYFYWYRQILGQKVEFLVSFYNNEISEKSEIFDDQFSVERPDGSNFTLKIRSTKLEDSAMYFCASSYSISSGREQFFGPGTRLTVL.

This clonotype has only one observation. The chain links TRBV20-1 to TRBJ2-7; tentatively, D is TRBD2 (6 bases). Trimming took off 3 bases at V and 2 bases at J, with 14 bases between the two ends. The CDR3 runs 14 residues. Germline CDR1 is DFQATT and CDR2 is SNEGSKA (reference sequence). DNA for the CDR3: TGCAGTGCTAGGACGCCGGGAGCGACCTACGAGCAGTACTTC. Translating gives CSARTPGATYEQYF.

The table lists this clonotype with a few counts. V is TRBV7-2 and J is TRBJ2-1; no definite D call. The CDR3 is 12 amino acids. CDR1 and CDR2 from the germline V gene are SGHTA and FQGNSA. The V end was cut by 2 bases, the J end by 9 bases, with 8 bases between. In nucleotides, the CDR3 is TGTGCCAGCAGCTTAAACGGTTTTGAGCAGTTCTTC. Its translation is CASSLNGFEQFF.

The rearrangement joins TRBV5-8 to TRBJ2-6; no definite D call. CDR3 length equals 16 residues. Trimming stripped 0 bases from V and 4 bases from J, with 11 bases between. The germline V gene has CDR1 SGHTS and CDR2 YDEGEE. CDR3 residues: CASSLGPLLGANVLTF. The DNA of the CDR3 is TGTGCCAGCAGCTTGGGCCCCCTCCTAGGGGCCAACGTCCTGACTTTC.

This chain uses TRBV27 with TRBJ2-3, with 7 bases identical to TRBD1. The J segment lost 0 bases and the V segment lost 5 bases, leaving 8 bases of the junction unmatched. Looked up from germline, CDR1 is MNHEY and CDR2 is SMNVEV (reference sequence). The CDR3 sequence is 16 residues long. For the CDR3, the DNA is TGTGCCAGCAGTCTGGGACAGACAACTAGCACAGATACGCAGTATTTT. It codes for CASSLGQTTSTDTQYF.

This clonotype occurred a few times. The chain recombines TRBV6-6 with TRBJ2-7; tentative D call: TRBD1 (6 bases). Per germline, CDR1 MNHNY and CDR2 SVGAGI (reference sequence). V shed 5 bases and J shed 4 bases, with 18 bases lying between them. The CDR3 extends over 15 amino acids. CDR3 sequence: CASSTTFTGPYEQYF. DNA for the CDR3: TGTGCCAGCAGTACGACCTTCACAGGGCCATACGAGCAGTACTTC.

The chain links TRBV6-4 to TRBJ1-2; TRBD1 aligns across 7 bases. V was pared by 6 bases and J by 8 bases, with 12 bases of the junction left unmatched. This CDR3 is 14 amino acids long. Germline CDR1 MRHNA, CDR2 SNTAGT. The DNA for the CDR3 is TGTGCCAGCAGCCCCGACAGGGCCGCGAGGGGCTACACCTTC. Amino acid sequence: CASSPDRAARGYTF.